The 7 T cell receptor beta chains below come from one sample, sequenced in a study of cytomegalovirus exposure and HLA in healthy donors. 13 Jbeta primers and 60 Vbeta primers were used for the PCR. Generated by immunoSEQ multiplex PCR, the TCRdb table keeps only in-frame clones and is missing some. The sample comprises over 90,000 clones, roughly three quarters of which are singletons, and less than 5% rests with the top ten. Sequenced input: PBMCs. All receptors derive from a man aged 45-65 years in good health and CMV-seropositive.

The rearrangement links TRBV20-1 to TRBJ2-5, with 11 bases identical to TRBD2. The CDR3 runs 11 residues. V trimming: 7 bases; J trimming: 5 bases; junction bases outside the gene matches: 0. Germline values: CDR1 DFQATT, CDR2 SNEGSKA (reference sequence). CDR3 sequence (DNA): TGCAGTGGGACTAGCGGGGAGACCCAGTACTTC. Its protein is CSGTSGETQYF.

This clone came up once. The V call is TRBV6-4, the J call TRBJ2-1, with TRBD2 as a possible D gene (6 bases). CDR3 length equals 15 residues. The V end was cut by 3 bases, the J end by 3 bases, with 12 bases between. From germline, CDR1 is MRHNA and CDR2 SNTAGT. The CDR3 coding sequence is TGTGCCAGCAGTGATACTAGCAGAGACTACAATGAGCAGTTCTTC. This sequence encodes CASSDTSRDYNEQFF.

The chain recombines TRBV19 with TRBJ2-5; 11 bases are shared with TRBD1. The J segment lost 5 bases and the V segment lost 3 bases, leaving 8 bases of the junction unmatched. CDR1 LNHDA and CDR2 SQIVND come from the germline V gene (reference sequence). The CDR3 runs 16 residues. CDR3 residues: CASSIPGQGAKETQYF. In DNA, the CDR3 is TGTGCCAGTAGTATCCCCGGACAGGGGGCGAAGGAGACCCAGTACTTC.

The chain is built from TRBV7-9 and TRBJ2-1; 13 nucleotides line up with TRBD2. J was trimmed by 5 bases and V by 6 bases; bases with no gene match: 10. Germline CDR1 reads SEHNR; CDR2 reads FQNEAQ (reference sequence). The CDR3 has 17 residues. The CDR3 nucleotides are TGTGCCAGCAGTTTGCCGGGACTAGCGGGAACAAACAATGAGCAGTTCTTC. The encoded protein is CASSLPGLAGTNNEQFF.

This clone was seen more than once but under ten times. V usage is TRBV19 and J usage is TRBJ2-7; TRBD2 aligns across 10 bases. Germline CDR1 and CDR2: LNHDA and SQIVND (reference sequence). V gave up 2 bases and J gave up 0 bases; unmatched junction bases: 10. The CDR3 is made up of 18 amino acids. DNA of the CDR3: TGTGCCAGTAGTATAAGGGCTAGCGGGAGCGATAGCTCCTACGAGCAGTACTTC. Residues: CASSIRASGSDSSYEQYF.

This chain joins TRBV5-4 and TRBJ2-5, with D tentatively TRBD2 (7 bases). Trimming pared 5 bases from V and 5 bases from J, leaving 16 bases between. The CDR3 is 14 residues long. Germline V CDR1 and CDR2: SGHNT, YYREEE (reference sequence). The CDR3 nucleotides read TGTGCCAGCAGGGCGGGGGCCCCTGGGGAGACCCAGTACTTC. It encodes CASRAGAPGETQYF.

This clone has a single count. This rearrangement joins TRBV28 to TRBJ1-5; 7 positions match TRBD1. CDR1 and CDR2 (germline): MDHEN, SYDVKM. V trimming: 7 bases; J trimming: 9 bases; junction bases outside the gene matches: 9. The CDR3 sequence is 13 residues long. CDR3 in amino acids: CASMTGILGPQHF. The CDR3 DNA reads TGTGCCAGCATGACAGGGATTTTGGGGCCCCAGCATTTT.